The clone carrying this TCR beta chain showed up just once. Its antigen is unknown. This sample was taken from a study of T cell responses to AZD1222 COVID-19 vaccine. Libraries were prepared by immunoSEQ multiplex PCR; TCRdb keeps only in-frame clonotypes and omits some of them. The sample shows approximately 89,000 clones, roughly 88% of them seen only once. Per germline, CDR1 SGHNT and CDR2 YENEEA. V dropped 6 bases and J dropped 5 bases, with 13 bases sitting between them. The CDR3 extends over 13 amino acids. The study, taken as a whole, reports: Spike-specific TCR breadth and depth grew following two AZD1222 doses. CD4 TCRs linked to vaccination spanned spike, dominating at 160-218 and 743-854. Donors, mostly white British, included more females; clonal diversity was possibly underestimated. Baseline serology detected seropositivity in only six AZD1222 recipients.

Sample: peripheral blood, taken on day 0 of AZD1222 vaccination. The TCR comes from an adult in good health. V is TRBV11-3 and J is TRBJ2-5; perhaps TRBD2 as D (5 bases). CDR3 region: CASSLDGKETQYF. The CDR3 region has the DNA TGTGCCAGCAGTTTGGACGGGAAGGAGACCCAGTACTTC.